These 22 T cell receptor beta chains originate from one sample sequenced in a study of T cells in localized non-small cell lung cancer. TCRdb's table, derived via immunoSEQ multiplex PCR, lists solely in-frame clones and lacks some. The table records thousands of clones, more than 20% of them present only once. The sample here was lung tumor tissue, taken before any cancer treatment. These receptors were taken from a female donor aged 60 or older with stage I lung adenocarcinoma.

This clone was counted a few times. The chain carries TRBV19 and TRBJ2-3; TRBD2 matches 9 bases. V shed 5 bases, J shed 0 bases, and the junction held 0 bases outside the gene matches. From germline, CDR1 is LNHDA and CDR2 SQIVND (reference sequence). The CDR3 is made up of 14 amino acids. The CDR3 loop is CASSLAGSTDTQYF. CDR3 DNA: TGTGCCAGTAGTCTAGCGGGAAGCACAGATACGCAGTATTTT.

This clone was seen a handful of times. The rearrangement joins TRBV11-3 to TRBJ1-2; 12 bases align to TRBD1. Trimming cost V 5 bases and J 4 bases; bases outside gene matches: 11. This CDR3 contains 17 residues. Germline V CDR1 and CDR2: SGHNT, YENEEA. The chain's CDR3 is CASSRSSGQGAIYGYTF. The CDR3 nucleotides are TGTGCCAGCAGCCGAAGCTCGGGACAGGGGGCGATCTATGGCTACACCTTC. The full variable domain, completed using reference TRBV11-3 and TRBJ1-2, is EAGVVQSPRYKIIEKKQPVAFWCNPISGHNTLYWYLQNLGQGPELLIRYENEEAVDDSQLPKDRFSAERLKGVDSTLKIQPAELGDSAVYLCASSRSSGQGAIYGYTFGSGTRLTVV.

This chain joins TRBV18 and TRBJ1-6; D is ambiguous. This CDR3 is built from 14 residues. In germline, CDR1 is KGHSH, CDR2 LQKENI. Trimming removed 3 bases from V and 9 bases from J, with 12 bases in between. In nucleotides, the CDR3 is TGTGCCAGCTCACCGGCAGGATTTGGTTCACCCCTCCACTTT. Amino acid sequence: CASSPAGFGSPLHF.

The chain has TRBV18 and TRBJ1-1; the D is unclear. Germline V gives CDR1 KGHSH, CDR2 LQKENI. This CDR3 comprises 15 residues. V gave up 1 base and J gave up 0 bases, with 9 bases separating them. The CDR3 DNA is TGTGCCAGCTCACCACGGGCGTCCATGAACACTGAAGCTTTCTTT. This encodes CASSPRASMNTEAFF.

In DNA, the CDR3 is TGTGCCAGCAGCCAAGCCCGTCGGGGAGCACGGACCCAGTACTTC. Translation: CASSQARRGARTQYF. The V gene is TRBV14, the J gene TRBJ2-5; D may be TRBD2 (5 bases). The ends were cut back, 1 base at V and 7 bases at J, with 16 bases in the middle. This CDR3 spans 15 amino acids. Germline V gives CDR1 SGHDN, CDR2 FVKESK.

The chain recombines TRBV19 with TRBJ1-2, with D uncertain. The CDR3 covers 11 residues. CDR1 and CDR2 (germline): LNHDA, SQIVND (reference sequence). V lost 6 bases to trimming and J lost 4 bases, with 6 bases between them. In nucleotides, the CDR3 is TGTGCCAGTAGACAGTTCTATGGCTACACCTTC. This gives the protein CASRQFYGYTF.

J is TRBJ2-2 and V is TRBV7-1; no firm D call. TRBV7-1 is an ORF for which the function is uncertain. Trimming pared 6 bases from V and 5 bases from J, leaving 10 bases between. The CDR3 loop spans 13 amino acids. CDR3 sequence reads: CASRFLGTGELFF. CDR3 DNA sequence: TGTGCCAGCAGGTTCCTAGGAACCGGGGAGCTGTTTTTT.

The J gene is TRBJ2-2, the V gene TRBV19, with 8 nucleotides matching TRBD2. Per germline, CDR1 LNHDA and CDR2 SQIVND (reference sequence). Trimming at V came to 4 bases and at J to 5 bases, leaving 3 bases not matched to a gene. This CDR3 is 14 amino acids long. This CDR3 reads CASSSGGRTGELFF. As DNA, the CDR3 is TGTGCCAGTAGTAGCGGGGGGAGGACCGGGGAGCTGTTTTTT.

Within the sample, this clone is medium-sized. The rearrangement links TRBV11-3 to TRBJ2-1; D may be TRBD1 (6 bases). There are 16 residues in the CDR3. Trimming cost V 5 bases and J 7 bases, with 21 bases left between them. Germline V lookup: CDR1 SGHNT, CDR2 YENEEA. CDR3 residues: CASSVFRTEVKNEQFF. The CDR3 nucleotides read TGTGCCAGCAGCGTTTTCAGGACAGAGGTAAAAAATGAGCAGTTCTTC.

Judged by abundance, this clone is medium-sized. V is TRBV6-8 and J is TRBJ1-4; perhaps TRBD1 as D (5 bases). CDR3 length: 14 residues. CDR1 is MNHGY and CDR2 is SAAAGT in the germline V gene. The V gene lost 6 bases and the J gene lost 3 bases, with 11 bases spanning the gap. CDR3 nucleotide sequence: TGTGCCAGCAGGTCACAGGCTGCTAATGAAAAACTGTTTTTT. Protein product: CASRSQAANEKLFF.

This sequence joins TRBV15 and TRBJ1-5; 7 bases are shared with TRBD1. The CDR3 contains 15 residues. J lost 7 bases, V lost 3 bases, and 9 bases had no gene match. The germline CDR1 and CDR2 sequences are LNHNV and YYDKDF (reference sequence). CDR3 protein: CATSSPGGGGQPQHF. DNA for the CDR3: TGTGCCACCAGCAGCCCAGGGGGAGGGGGACAGCCCCAGCATTTT.

This chain links TRBV25-1 with TRBJ2-1, with 7 nucleotides matching TRBD2. Germline assignment: CDR1 MGHDK and CDR2 SYGVNS. The CDR3 consists of 14 residues. The J segment lost 7 bases and the V segment lost 4 bases, leaving 7 bases of the junction unmatched. The CDR3 DNA reads as TGTGCCAGCAGTGGGAGCGGGACGATAAATGAGCAGTTCTTC. The encoded protein is CASSGSGTINEQFF.

This clone was recorded many times. The gene calls are TRBV11-3 and TRBJ2-1; D unclear. Germline V gene lookup returns CDR1 SGHNT and CDR2 YENEEA. The CDR3 contains 16 residues. V lost 3 bases and J 3 bases, leaving 15 bases between the germline ends. The CDR3, as DNA: TGTGCCAGCAGCTTGGAACGTGGCGGCGACTACAATGAGCAGTTCTTC. Translation: CASSLERGGDYNEQFF. The entire variable domain, with the rest obtained from reference TRBV11-3 and TRBJ2-1, is as follows: EAGVVQSPRYKIIEKKQPVAFWCNPISGHNTLYWYLQNLGQGPELLIRYENEEAVDDSQLPKDRFSAERLKGVDSTLKIQPAELGDSAVYLCASSLERGGDYNEQFFGPGTRLTVL.

This clone was found a few times. The chain uses TRBV11-3 and TRBJ2-3, with TRBD1 identical over 9 bases. This CDR3 has 14 residues. V lost 4 bases to trimming and J lost 4 bases; unmatched junction nucleotides: 3. Looked up from germline, CDR1 is SGHNT and CDR2 is YENEEA. The CDR3 spells CASSSGQGSDTQYF. CDR3 coding DNA: TGTGCCAGCAGCTCGGGACAGGGATCAGATACGCAGTATTTT.

This clone rates as medium-sized. The V gene is TRBV6-8, the J gene TRBJ2-3; D is possibly TRBD2 (5 bases). With 5 bases removed from V and 0 bases from J, the gap between germline ends came to 12 bases. The CDR3 is made up of 15 amino acids. Germline assignment: CDR1 MNHGY and CDR2 SAAAGT. The CDR3: CASSGLARSTDTQYF. The CDR3 DNA is TGTGCCAGCAGTGGGTTAGCGCGTAGCACAGATACGCAGTATTTT.

This clone is judged medium-sized (0.01 to 0.1%). The chain employs TRBV11-3 and TRBJ1-6, with a tentative D call TRBD1 (6 bases). Germline CDR1 reads SGHNT; CDR2 reads YENEEA. The CDR3 totals 15 residues. Between the trimmed V and J ends, which lost 4 bases and 8 bases, there was a span of 15 bases. CDR3 sequence (DNA): TGTGCCAGCAGCTCGACCGGGGCAGGGGATTCACCCCTCCACTTT. Translation: CASSSTGAGDSPLHF.

The genes are TRBV18 and TRBJ2-7, with D perhaps being TRBD1 or TRBD2 (5 bases each). Germline V CDR1 and CDR2: KGHSH, LQKENI. CDR3 size: 14 residues. The V end was cut by 6 bases, the J end by 4 bases, with 16 bases between. In DNA, the CDR3 is TGTGCCAGCTCGGACGAGGGCCCAGGGTACGAGCAGTACTTC. Its translation: CASSDEGPGYEQYF.

The rearrangement links TRBV6-8 to TRBJ2-7; D gene ambiguous. The V gene's germline CDR1 is MNHGY and CDR2 SAAAGT. Trimming pared 8 bases from V and 13 bases from J, leaving 21 bases between. The CDR3 runs 12 residues. The CDR3 coding sequence is TGTGCCAGCTTCAGAGCGCAAGGTTGGGGTTACTTC. Protein product: CASFRAQGWGYF.

The J gene is TRBJ2-2, the V gene TRBV9; D is unresolved. The germline V gene encodes CDR1 SGDLS and CDR2 YYNGEE. Between the trimmed V and J ends, which lost 7 bases and 8 bases, there was a span of 12 bases. CDR3 size: 12 residues. This CDR3 reads CASSVRSGELFF. CDR3 coding DNA: TGTGCCAGCTCGGTCAGGTCGGGGGAGCTGTTTTTT.

In this sample, this clone turned up a few times. The chain is built from TRBV11-3 and TRBJ2-3; TRBD2 agrees at 10 bases. V lost 2 bases, J lost 6 bases, and 5 bases stayed unmatched. This CDR3 is built from 15 residues. Germline CDR1 is SGHNT and CDR2 is YENEEA. The CDR3 region has the DNA TGTGCCAGCAGCTTACCGACTAGCGGGTGGGATACGCAGTATTTT. It yields the protein CASSLPTSGWDTQYF.

This clone was picked up a small number of times. The rearrangement joins TRBV6-8 to TRBJ1-1; TRBD1 matches 9 bases. The germline gives CDR1 MNHGY, CDR2 SAAAGT. V gave up 7 bases and J gave up 5 bases; unmatched junction bases: 5. This CDR3 has 13 amino acids. CDR3 in DNA: TGTGCCAGCAAACGGGACAGGGTTACTGAAGCTTTCTTT. It yields the protein CASKRDRVTEAFF.

This clone was recorded a few times. The chain employs TRBV19 and TRBJ1-1; 8 bases align to TRBD1. V lost 6 bases to trimming and J lost 7 bases; unmatched junction nucleotides: 10. CDR1 and CDR2 (germline): LNHDA, SQIVND (reference sequence). The CDR3 has 14 amino acids. CDR3 amino acids: CASSTRQGRSEAFF. The CDR3 DNA reads as TGTGCCAGTAGCACCAGACAGGGGCGAAGTGAAGCTTTCTTT.